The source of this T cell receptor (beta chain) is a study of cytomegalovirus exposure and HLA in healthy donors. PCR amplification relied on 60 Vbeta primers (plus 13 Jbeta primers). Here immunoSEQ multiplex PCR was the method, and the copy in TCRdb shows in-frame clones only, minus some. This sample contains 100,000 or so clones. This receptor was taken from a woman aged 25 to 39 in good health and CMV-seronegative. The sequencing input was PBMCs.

In DNA, the CDR3 is TGCGCCAGCAGCTTACAGGGAAATCAGCCCCAGCATTTT. Its protein is CASSLQGNQPQHF. The genes are TRBV5-1 and TRBJ1-5; tentative D call: TRBD1 (6 bases). This CDR3 contains 13 residues. V was clipped by 2 bases and J by 4 bases, with 7 bases between them. The germline gives CDR1 SGHRS, CDR2 YFSETQ. Variable domain in full (rest from reference TRBV5-1 and TRBJ1-5): KAGVTQTPRYLIKTRGQQVTLSCSPISGHRSVSWYQQTPGQGLQFLFEYFSETQRNKGNFPGRFSGRQFSNSRSEMNVSTLELGDSALYLCASSLQGNQPQHFGDGTRLSIL.